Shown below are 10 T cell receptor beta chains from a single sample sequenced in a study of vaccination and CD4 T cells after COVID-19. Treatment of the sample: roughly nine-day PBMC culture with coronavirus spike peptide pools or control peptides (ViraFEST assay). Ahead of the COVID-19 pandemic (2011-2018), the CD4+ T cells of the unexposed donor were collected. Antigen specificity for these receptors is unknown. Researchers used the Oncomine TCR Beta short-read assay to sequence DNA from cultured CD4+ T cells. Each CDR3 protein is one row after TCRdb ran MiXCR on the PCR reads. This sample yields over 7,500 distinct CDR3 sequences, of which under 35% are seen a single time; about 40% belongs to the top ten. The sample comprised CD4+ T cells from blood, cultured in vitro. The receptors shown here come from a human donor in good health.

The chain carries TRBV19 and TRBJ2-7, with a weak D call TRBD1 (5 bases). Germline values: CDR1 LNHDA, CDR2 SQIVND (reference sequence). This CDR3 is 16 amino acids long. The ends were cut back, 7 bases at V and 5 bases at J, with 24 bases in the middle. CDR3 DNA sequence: TGTGCCAGTATCGGTCTTGGGCATCAGGGTCGGAACGAGCAGTACTTC. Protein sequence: CASIGLGHQGRNEQYF.

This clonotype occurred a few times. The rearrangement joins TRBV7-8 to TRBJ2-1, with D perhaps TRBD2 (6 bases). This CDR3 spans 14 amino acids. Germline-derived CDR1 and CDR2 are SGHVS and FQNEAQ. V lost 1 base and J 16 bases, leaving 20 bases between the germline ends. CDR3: CASSLEAAGFGSFF. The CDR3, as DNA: TGTGCCAGCAGCTTAGAGGCGGCGGGGTTTGGTAGTTTCTTC. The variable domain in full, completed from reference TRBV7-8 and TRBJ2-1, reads GAGVSQSPRYKVAKRGQDVALRCDPISGHVSLFWYQQALGQGPEFLTYFQNEAQLDKSGLPSDRFFAERPEGSVSTLKIQRTQQEDSAVYLCASSLEAAGFGSFFGPGTRLTVL.

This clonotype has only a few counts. CDR3 bases: TGTGCCACCAGTGATTTGGGACAGGGAGAGACCCAGTACTTC. Amino acids: CATSDLGQGETQYF. The chain combines TRBV24-1 with TRBJ2-5; TRBD1 matches at 8 bases. Germline V gives CDR1 KGHDR, CDR2 SFDVKD. The length of the CDR3 is 14 residues. Unmatched junction bases numbered 0, after V lost 0 bases and J lost 4 bases.

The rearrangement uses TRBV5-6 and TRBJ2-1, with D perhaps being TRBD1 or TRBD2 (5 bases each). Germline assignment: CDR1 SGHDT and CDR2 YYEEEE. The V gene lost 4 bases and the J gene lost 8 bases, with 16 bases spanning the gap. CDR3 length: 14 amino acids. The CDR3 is CASSRDQKVDEQFF. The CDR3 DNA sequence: TGTGCCAGCAGCCGGGACCAGAAGGTGGATGAGCAGTTCTTC. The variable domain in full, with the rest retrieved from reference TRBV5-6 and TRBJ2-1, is DAGVTQSPTHLIKTRGQQVTLRCSPKSGHDTVSWYQQALGQGPQFIFQYYEEEERQRGNFPDRFSGHQFPNYSSELNVNALLLGDSALYLCASSRDQKVDEQFFGPGTRLTVL.

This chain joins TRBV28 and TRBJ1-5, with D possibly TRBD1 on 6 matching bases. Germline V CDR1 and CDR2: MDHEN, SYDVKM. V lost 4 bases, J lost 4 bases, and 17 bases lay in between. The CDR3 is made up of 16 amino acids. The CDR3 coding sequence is TGTGCCAGCAGTTCGGGACAATTAAGGCCAAATCAGCCCCAGCATTTT. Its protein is CASSSGQLRPNQPQHF.

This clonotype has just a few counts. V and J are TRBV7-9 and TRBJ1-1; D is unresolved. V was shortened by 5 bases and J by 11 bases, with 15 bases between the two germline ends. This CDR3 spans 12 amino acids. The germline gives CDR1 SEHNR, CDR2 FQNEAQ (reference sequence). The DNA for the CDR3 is TGTGCCAGCAGCCCCCTCGAGGGCTGGGCTTTCTTT. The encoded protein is CASSPLEGWAFF.

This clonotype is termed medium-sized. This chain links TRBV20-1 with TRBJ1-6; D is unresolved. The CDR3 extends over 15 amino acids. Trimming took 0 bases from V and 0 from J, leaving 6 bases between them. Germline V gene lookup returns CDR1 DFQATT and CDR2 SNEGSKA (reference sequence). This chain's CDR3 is CSAREGSSYNSPLHF. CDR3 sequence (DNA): TGCAGTGCTAGAGAGGGGAGCTCCTATAATTCACCCCTCCACTTT.

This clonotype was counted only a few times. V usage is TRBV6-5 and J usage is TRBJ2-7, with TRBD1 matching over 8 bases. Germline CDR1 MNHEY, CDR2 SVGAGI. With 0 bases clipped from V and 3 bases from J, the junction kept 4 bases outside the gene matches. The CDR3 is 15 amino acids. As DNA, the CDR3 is TGTGCCAGCAGTTACTCAGGGACAGGAGGCTACGAGCAGTACTTC. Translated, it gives CASSYSGTGGYEQYF.

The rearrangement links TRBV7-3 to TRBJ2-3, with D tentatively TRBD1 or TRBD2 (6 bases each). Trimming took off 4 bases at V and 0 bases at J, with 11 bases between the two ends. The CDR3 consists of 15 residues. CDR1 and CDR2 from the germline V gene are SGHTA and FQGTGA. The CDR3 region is CASSSSGASTDTQYF. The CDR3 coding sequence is TGTGCCAGCAGCTCCTCGGGGGCTAGCACAGATACGCAGTATTTT.

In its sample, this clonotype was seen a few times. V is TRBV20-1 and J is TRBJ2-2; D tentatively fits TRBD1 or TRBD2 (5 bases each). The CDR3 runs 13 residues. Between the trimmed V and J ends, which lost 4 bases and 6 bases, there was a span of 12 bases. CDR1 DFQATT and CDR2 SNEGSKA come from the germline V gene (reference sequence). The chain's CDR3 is CSATGGFAGELFF. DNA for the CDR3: TGCAGTGCTACTGGGGGTTTTGCCGGGGAGCTGTTTTTT.